One and the same sample provided the 25 T cell receptor beta chains below, sequenced in a study of shared clonotypes between healthy human individuals (dated by TCRdb to about 2020). Library creation used the immunoSEQ multiplex PCR assay. The source is immuneACCESS, and TCRdb retained only in-frame sequences with V and J called. Part of the clones is not carried over; for the studies checked, unresolved V genes explain less than half of this, and the remainder is unexplained. The sample table lists 1,100,000 or so clones, around 78% of them with a count of one. The ten largest make up more than 0.5% of the sample. The material sequenced was memory CD4+ T cells from PBMCs. The sample's cell subset or site label is to be understood as: CD45RA-negative fraction. The receptors shown here come from a man aged 18 to 30 in good health. Some clones in this sample may be carry-over from other donors' samples.

The chain has TRBV12-5 and TRBJ2-1, with TRBD1 matching 7 bases. Germline CDR1 reads LGHNT; CDR2 reads FRNRAP. V shed 3 bases, J shed 5 bases, and the junction held 1 base outside the gene matches. The CDR3 runs 13 residues. CDR3 protein: CASGFGQDNEQFF. As DNA, the CDR3 is TGTGCTAGTGGTTTCGGACAGGACAATGAGCAGTTCTTC.

The genes are TRBV18 and TRBJ1-2; 12 nucleotides match TRBD1. CDR3 size: 16 residues. The germline V gene encodes CDR1 KGHSH and CDR2 LQKENI. V shed 5 bases, J shed 4 bases, and the junction held 8 bases outside the gene matches. The CDR3 region is CASSAIRDRGPYGYTF. The CDR3 DNA reads TGTGCCAGCTCAGCTATCCGGGACAGGGGGCCCTATGGCTACACCTTC.

The genes are TRBV6-1 and TRBJ1-2; perhaps TRBD1 as D (5 bases). Germline values: CDR1 MNHNS, CDR2 SASEGT. This CDR3 spans 14 amino acids. Trimming removed 6 bases from V and 4 bases from J, with 15 bases in between. In DNA form, the CDR3 reads TGTGCCAGCAGCATGGGACCGGCTTTCTATGGCTACACCTTC. Its translation: CASSMGPAFYGYTF.

On this clone: Other DNA sequences within the sample encode an identical CDR3. The chain has TRBV29-1 and TRBJ2-1, with D uncertain. Germline assignment: CDR1 SQVTM and CDR2 ANQGSEA. CDR3 length: 12 residues. Trimming stripped 4 bases from V and 2 bases from J, with 6 bases between. As DNA, the CDR3 is TGCAGCGTTGGGCAGACCTACAATGAGCAGTTCTTC. Its protein is CSVGQTYNEQFF.

The chain uses TRBV2 and TRBJ2-3, with D possibly being TRBD2 (6 bases). Trimming took off 7 bases at V and 2 bases at J, with 19 bases between the two ends. The CDR3 is 16 amino acids. The germline gives CDR1 SNHLY, CDR2 FYNNEI. DNA of the CDR3: TGTGCCAGCACGCGGGAATTCCGGGAGTCCACAGATACGCAGTATTTT. Protein: CASTREFRESTDTQYF.

This clone has a single count. This chain joins TRBV28 and TRBJ1-2; TRBD1 matches at 8 bases. The CDR3 has 14 amino acids. CDR1 and CDR2 (germline): MDHEN, SYDVKM. The V and J ends lost 7 bases and 8 bases, in that order; junction bases with no gene match: 12. This CDR3 is CASTLGQGAGGYTF. The CDR3 bases are TGTGCCAGCACCCTGGGGCAGGGGGCGGGCGGCTACACCTTC.

The chain employs TRBV6-6 and TRBJ2-2, with no clear D. Trimming took off 5 bases at V and 4 bases at J, with 14 bases between the two ends. There are 15 residues in the CDR3. Germline loops: CDR1 MNHNY, CDR2 SVGAGI (reference sequence). CDR3 amino acids: CASSPLFVTTGELFF. CDR3 nucleotide sequence: TGTGCCAGCAGTCCCCTTTTCGTGACCACCGGGGAGCTGTTTTTT.

The chain has TRBV2 and TRBJ2-5, with 7 positions matching TRBD2. V was pared by 4 bases and J by 9 bases, with 8 bases of the junction left unmatched. This CDR3 region has 13 residues. The germline V gene encodes CDR1 SNHLY and CDR2 FYNNEI. The CDR3 DNA sequence: TGTGCCAGCAGTGGAATCCCCCGGGGGGCCCAGTACTTC. This encodes CASSGIPRGAQYF.

The chain combines TRBV19 with TRBJ1-2; D not resolved. From germline, CDR1 is LNHDA and CDR2 SQIVND (reference sequence). The CDR3 is 14 residues long. The germline V and J ends were trimmed by 5 bases and 2 bases, with 12 bases remaining between them. The CDR3 is CASSPLRANYGYTF. In DNA form, the CDR3 reads TGTGCCAGTAGTCCCTTAAGGGCAAACTATGGCTACACCTTC. The full variable domain, in which reference TRBV19 and TRBJ1-2 provide the parts outside the CDR3, is DGGITQSPKYLFRKEGQNVTLSCEQNLNHDAMYWYRQDPGQGLRLIYYSQIVNDFQKGDIAEGYSVSREKKESFPLTVTSAQKNPTAFYLCASSPLRANYGYTFGSGTRLTVV.

This clone was detected only a few times. The rearrangement joins TRBV19 to TRBJ1-1; TRBD1 matches at 8 bases. CDR1 LNHDA and CDR2 SQIVND come from the germline V gene (reference sequence). J lost 1 base, V lost 9 bases, and 4 bases had no gene match. The CDR3 runs 13 residues. For the CDR3, the DNA is TGTGCCAGCCTGGACAGGGAGAACACTGAAGCTTTCTTT. This translates into CASLDRENTEAFF.

The chain links TRBV29-1 to TRBJ1-2; D not certain. The V end was cut by 0 bases, the J end by 2 bases, with 7 bases between. Germline CDR1 and CDR2: SQVTM and ANQGSEA. The CDR3 contains 13 residues. CDR3 nucleotides: TGCAGCGTTGAAGAGTTGGTGAACTATGGCTACACCTTC. This encodes CSVEELVNYGYTF. The variable domain in full, with the rest retrieved from reference TRBV29-1 and TRBJ1-2, is SAVISQKPSRDICQRGTSLTIQCQVDSQVTMMFWYRQQPGQSLTLIATANQGSEATYESGFVIDKFPISRPNLTFSTLTVSNMSPEDSSIYLCSVEELVNYGYTFGSGTRLTVV.

V and J are TRBV2 and TRBJ2-5; D not certain. Per germline, CDR1 SNHLY and CDR2 FYNNEI. This CDR3 region has 13 residues. V dropped 10 bases and J dropped 2 bases, with 14 bases sitting between them. The CDR3 DNA follows: TGTGCCAATTCGCTTAGTCTACAAGAGACCCAGTACTTC. It translates to CANSLSLQETQYF.

The chain has TRBV6-5 and TRBJ1-2; 7 positions match TRBD1. Losses at the gene ends were 4 bases for V and 8 bases for J; bases not matched to a gene: 4. Germline V CDR1 and CDR2: MNHEY, SVGAGI. The CDR3 runs to 12 residues. The CDR3 DNA follows: TGTGCCAGCAGTTGGACAGGACGAGGCTACACCTTC. It encodes CASSWTGRGYTF.

The gene calls are TRBV5-3 and TRBJ2-7; D might be TRBD2 (6 bases). TRBV5-3 is marked as an open reading frame, function uncertain. V was pared by 8 bases and J by 0 bases, with 15 bases between. The CDR3 spans 14 residues. The CDR3 DNA reads TGTGCCAGGGAATGGACGGGAGTCTCCTACGAGCAGTACTTC. Its protein is CAREWTGVSYEQYF.

This chain uses TRBV7-6 with TRBJ2-2; D unresolved. Trimming left V 5 bases short and J 6 bases short, with 25 bases between. The CDR3 runs 18 residues. Germline CDR1 is SGHVS and CDR2 is FNYEAQ. As DNA, the CDR3 is TGTGCCAGCAGCCCCGTTCCCCGCGCCAGTTTTATCGCCGGGGAGCTGTTTTTT. This encodes CASSPVPRASFIAGELFF. The full variable domain, rest sourced from reference TRBV7-6 and TRBJ2-2, is GAGVSQSPRYKVTKRGQDVALRCDPISGHVSLYWYRQALGQGPEFLTYFNYEAQQDKSGLPNDRFSAERPEGSISTLTIQRTEQRDSAMYRCASSPVPRASFIAGELFFGEGSRLTVL.

The chain uses TRBV9 and TRBJ2-1; D gene ambiguous. Trimming left V 3 bases short and J 9 bases short, with 10 bases between. The CDR3 contains 12 residues. CDR1 SGDLS and CDR2 YYNGEE come from the germline V gene. The CDR3 loop is CASSANYGEQFF. As DNA, the CDR3 is TGTGCCAGCAGCGCTAATTATGGTGAGCAGTTCTTC.

This rearrangement joins TRBV2 to TRBJ1-6; a weak D match, TRBD1 (6 bases). This CDR3 region has 13 residues. In germline, CDR1 is SNHLY, CDR2 FYNNEI. Between the trimmed V and J ends, which lost 7 bases and 4 bases, there was a span of 8 bases. CDR3 sequence: CASIGQYNSPLHF. The CDR3 coding sequence is TGTGCCAGCATTGGACAGTATAATTCACCCCTCCACTTT.

This clone was observed a single time. The J gene is TRBJ2-1, the V gene TRBV9; TRBD2 might be the D (6 bases). The germline V gene has CDR1 SGDLS and CDR2 YYNGEE. V lost 7 bases to trimming and J lost 5 bases, with 19 bases between them. The CDR3 runs to 15 residues. The CDR3 reads CASSPGLPYDNEQFF. The CDR3, as DNA: TGTGCCAGCTCCCCAGGACTACCGTACGACAATGAGCAGTTCTTC. Full variable domain (remainder filled in from reference TRBV9 and TRBJ2-1): DSGVTQTPKHLITATGQRVTLRCSPRSGDLSVYWYQQSLDQGLQFLIQYYNGEERAKGNILERFSAQQFPDLHSELNLSSLELGDSALYFCASSPGLPYDNEQFFGPGTRLTVL.

This sequence joins TRBV6-5 and TRBJ2-1; TRBD2 aligns across 11 bases. CDR3 size: 16 residues. V shed 4 bases and J 5 bases; nucleotides not matched to a gene: 7. Germline values: CDR1 MNHEY, CDR2 SVGAGI. The CDR3 sequence: CASSSLAGGGNNEQFF. In DNA, the CDR3 is TGTGCCAGCAGTTCTCTAGCGGGAGGAGGGAACAATGAGCAGTTCTTC.

The chain is built from TRBV11-2 and TRBJ1-2; D call uncertain. V gave up 4 bases and J gave up 7 bases, with 19 bases separating them. From germline, CDR1 is SGHAT and CDR2 FQNNGV. The CDR3 consists of 15 residues. CDR3 region: CASSSLEAKTPGYTF. In DNA, the CDR3 is TGTGCCAGCAGCTCCCTGGAGGCTAAAACGCCTGGCTACACCTTC.

The V gene is TRBV4-1, the J gene TRBJ2-5, with 9 bases aligning to TRBD2. Germline V gives CDR1 MGHRA, CDR2 YSYEKL. This CDR3 comprises 18 residues. J gave up 1 base and V 4 bases, and 13 bases lay outside the gene matches. The DNA for the CDR3 is TGCGCCAGCAGCCCCCGGGCTAGCGGGACGGCATCCCAAGAGACCCAGTACTTC. This sequence encodes CASSPRASGTASQETQYF.

This clone has a handful of counts. The chain links TRBV5-4 to TRBJ1-1, with D possibly TRBD1 on 5 matching bases. The CDR3 has 16 residues. The V end was cut by 4 bases, the J end by 0 bases, with 16 bases between. CDR1 is SGHNT and CDR2 is YYREEE in the germline V gene (reference sequence). The DNA of the CDR3 is TGTGCCAGCAGCATCCCTTCAGACAGCATGAACACTGAAGCTTTCTTT. Translating it yields CASSIPSDSMNTEAFF.

The V and J genes are TRBV5-1 and TRBJ2-5; 7 bases line up with TRBD2. CDR1 and CDR2 from the germline V gene are SGHRS and YFSETQ. This CDR3 is 14 amino acids long. Trimming at V came to 4 bases and at J to 5 bases, leaving 8 bases not matched to a gene. CDR3 region: CASSPLGGKETQYF. CDR3 DNA: TGCGCCAGCAGCCCACTGGGGGGGAAGGAGACCCAGTACTTC.

The chain has TRBV10-3 and TRBJ1-1, with a weak D call TRBD1 (6 bases). The V end lost 6 bases, the J end lost 3 bases, and 20 bases lay between the germline ends. This CDR3 spans 16 amino acids. Germline V gene data show CDR1 as ENHRY and CDR2 as SYGVKD. CDR3 coding DNA: TGTGCCATCAGGAACAGGGAAGGGACGGGTGACACTGAAGCTTTCTTT. Its translation: CAIRNREGTGDTEAFF.

This chain joins TRBV5-4 and TRBJ2-3; no definite D call. This CDR3 contains 15 residues. Germline V lookup: CDR1 SGHNT, CDR2 YYREEE (reference sequence). With 0 bases removed from V and 0 bases from J, the gap between germline ends came to 8 bases. CDR3 loop: CASSLDLASTDTQYF. The CDR3 DNA sequence: TGTGCCAGCAGCTTGGATTTGGCTAGCACAGATACGCAGTATTTT.